This is a list of T cell receptor beta chains from one sample in a study of cytomegalovirus exposure and HLA in healthy donors. Method: immunoSEQ multiplex PCR; TCRdb's copy keeps in-frame clones and lacks some. The top ten hold around 1.4% of the sample, which has about 200,000 clones, about 83% seen once. The sample taken for sequencing was PBMCs. The receptor source for this set is a girl aged 5-17 years in good health and CMV-seronegative. CDR3s include the opening cysteine and the closing phenylalanine or tryptophan. The order of the fields is J gene, D gene, V gene, clone size, CDR3 DNA, CDR3 protein. D genes are given only for firm matches. Not every row has a clone size; where given, it reads once, few, many or a size class.

j_call: TRBJ1-1
d_call: NA
v_call: TRBV7-8
clone_size: NA
cdr3_nt: TGTGCCAGCAGCTCCATTCCAGGGAACACTGAAGCTTTCTTT
cdr3_aa: CASSSIPGNTEAFF

j_call: TRBJ2-5
d_call: NA
v_call: TRBV19
clone_size: NA
cdr3_nt: TGTGCCAGTAGTATTAGGGCGGGGCTACAAGAGACCCAGTACTTC
cdr3_aa: CASSIRAGLQETQYF

j_call: TRBJ1-5
d_call: NA
v_call: TRBV28
clone_size: once
cdr3_nt: TGTGCCAGCAGTTTGGATTCGGGGGATCAGCCCCAGCATTTT
cdr3_aa: CASSLDSGDQPQHF

j_call: TRBJ1-1
d_call: TRBD1
v_call: TRBV18
clone_size: few
cdr3_nt: TGTGCCAGCTCACCGGTCCCGGGACAGTCTACCTTCTTT
cdr3_aa: CASSPVPGQSTFF

j_call: TRBJ2-1
d_call: TRBD2
v_call: TRBV6-1
clone_size: NA
cdr3_nt: TGTGCCGTATACAAGCGGGGGGCCTACAATGAGCAGTTCTTC
cdr3_aa: CAVYKRGAYNEQFF

j_call: TRBJ1-1
d_call: NA
v_call: TRBV6-9
clone_size: NA
cdr3_nt: TGTGCCAGCAGAACAGCCGGACAGCAGAACACTGAAGCTTTCTTT
cdr3_aa: CASRTAGQQNTEAFF

j_call: TRBJ1-2
d_call: NA
v_call: TRBV6-5
clone_size: NA
cdr3_nt: TGTGCCAGCAGCCCCGAGTTCCGGGTAGCCTATGGCTACACCTTC
cdr3_aa: CASSPEFRVAYGYTF

j_call: TRBJ1-4
d_call: TRBD1
v_call: TRBV6-5
clone_size: NA
cdr3_nt: TGTGCCAGCAGGCGGACAGGGACAACTAATGAAAAACTGTTTTTT
cdr3_aa: CASRRTGTTNEKLFF

j_call: TRBJ1-1
d_call: TRBD1
v_call: TRBV4-1
clone_size: NA
cdr3_nt: TGCGCCAGCAACCAGGGGGGGACTGAAGCTTTCTTT
cdr3_aa: CASNQGGTEAFF

j_call: TRBJ1-5
d_call: TRBD1
v_call: TRBV7-6
clone_size: NA
cdr3_nt: TGTGCCAGCAGCTTAGATCCCAGGGGGGCTCGGCCCCAGCATTTT
cdr3_aa: CASSLDPRGARPQHF

j_call: TRBJ1-3
d_call: NA
v_call: TRBV30
clone_size: NA
cdr3_nt: TGTGCCTGGAGTGGACACCCCTCTGGAAACACCATATATTTT
cdr3_aa: CAWSGHPSGNTIYF

j_call: TRBJ1-1
d_call: NA
v_call: TRBV28
clone_size: NA
cdr3_nt: TGTGCCAGCAGTTCGCGACTAAAAGAAGCTTTCTTT
cdr3_aa: CASSSRLKEAFF